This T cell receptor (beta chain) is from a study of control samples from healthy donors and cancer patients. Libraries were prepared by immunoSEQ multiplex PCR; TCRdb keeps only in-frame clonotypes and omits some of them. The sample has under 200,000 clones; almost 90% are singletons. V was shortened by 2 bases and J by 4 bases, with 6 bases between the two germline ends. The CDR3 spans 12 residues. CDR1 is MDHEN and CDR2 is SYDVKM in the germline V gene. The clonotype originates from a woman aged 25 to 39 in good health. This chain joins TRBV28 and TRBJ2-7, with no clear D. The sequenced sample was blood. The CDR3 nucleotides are TGTGCCAGCAGTTTAGACAATTACGAGCAGTACTTC. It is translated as CASSLDNYEQYF. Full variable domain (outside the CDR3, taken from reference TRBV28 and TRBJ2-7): DVKVTQSSRYLVKRTGEKVFLECVQDMDHENMFWYRQDPGLGLRLIYFSYDVKMKEKGDIPEGYSVSREKKERFSLILESASTNQTSMYLCASSLDNYEQYFGPGTRLTVT.